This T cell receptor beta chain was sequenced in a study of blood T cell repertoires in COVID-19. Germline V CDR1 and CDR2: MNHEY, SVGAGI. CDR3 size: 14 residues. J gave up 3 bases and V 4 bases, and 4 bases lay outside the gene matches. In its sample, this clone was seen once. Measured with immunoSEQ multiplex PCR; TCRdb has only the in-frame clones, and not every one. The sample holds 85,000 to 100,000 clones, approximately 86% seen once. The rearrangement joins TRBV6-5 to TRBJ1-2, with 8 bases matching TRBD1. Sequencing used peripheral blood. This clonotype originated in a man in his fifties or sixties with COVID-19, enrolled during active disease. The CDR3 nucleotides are TGTGCCAGCAGTTTCGGACAGGGCGACTATGGCTACACCTTC. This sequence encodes CASSFGQGDYGYTF.